This is a list of T cell receptor beta chains from one sample in a study of cytomegalovirus exposure and HLA in healthy donors. The protocol was immunoSEQ multiplex PCR, while the TCRdb copy is restricted to in-frame clones and leaves out a portion. The sample has about 130,000 clones, approximately 81% seen once; the top ten hold approximately 7%. Sequencing was performed on PBMCs. Receptor source: a male donor in good health and CMV-seronegative. Each CDR3 is given without its conserved first and last residue. The order of the fields is V gene, CDR3 protein.

>TRBV6-1
ASSEARGGEQY
>TRBV7-9
ASSLATGVSTEAF
>TRBV7-8
ASRYSSGNTIY
>TRBV7-9
SSSPTNTEAF
>TRBV30
AWSASFQETQY
>TRBV27
ASSFIPLAGEENIQY
>TRBV30
AWNPKVGLTYNEQF
>TRBV6-5
ASRNAGPASEQF
>TRBV27
ASSFGRTTDTQY
>TRBV6-6
ASREGLSNQPQH
>TRBV7-9
ASSNLTEAFVYGYT
>TRBV21-1
ASSPGEQY
>TRBV6-1
ASRIQGAGTDTQY
>TRBV4-2
ASSQDPGQGEQY
>TRBV28
ASSALTSGSTDTQY
>TRBV7-2
ASSLGTRETQY
>TRBV9
ASSVGWGASGRTHTDTQY
>TRBV28
ASSLFPTGEGNYGYT
>TRBV27
ASSSLHRGSYNSPLH
>TRBV11-2
ASSQGRTGLARANVLT
>TRBV11-2
ASSLFRGLAGGPVEQF
>TRBV7-2
ASSLARGYEQY
>TRBV27
ASSPPPEEAYEQY
>TRBV4-1
ASSQETAQETQY
>TRBV6-1
ASRLTGGTDTQY
>TRBV6-5
ASSYYAGQLNTEAF
>TRBV7-9
ASSIGGGGYEQY
>TRBV4-3
ASSQWVGGLAGNTDTQY
>TRBV6-5
ASSRDRGRSGELF
>TRBV6-6
ASSSNYEQY
>TRBV7-6
ASSLVLSPTSSYEQY
>TRBV30
AWSEARRGELF
>TRBV6-1
ASSDPLSGGETQY
>TRBV7-6
ASSSPGGGGSDTQY
>TRBV4-2
ASSQGEYGYT
>TRBV7-9
ASSLALAAYNEQF
>TRBV15
ATSRSKGGVTEAF
>TRBV28
ASSLYWRGELADPQETQY
>TRBV7-6
ASSLPGGTQY
>TRBV29-1
SVPSGGTSGGNEQF
>TRBV6-5
ASSSLGGAGDTQY
>TRBV6-4
ASRGTGGGELF
>TRBV14
ASSQDLGQEY
>TRBV27
ASSLEKPPGGGTEAF
>TRBV7-2
ASSLAGGRETQY
>TRBV6-6
ASTTEGPADTQY
>TRBV29-1
SVEAGLSGNTIY
>TRBV6-1
ASSQLLWEKLF
>TRBV29-1
SVEDPLAGGLYEQY
>TRBV28
ASSQRDSLDYNSPLH
>TRBV27
ASRMGVGNQPQH
>TRBV5-1
ASSLDLNRGGTEAF